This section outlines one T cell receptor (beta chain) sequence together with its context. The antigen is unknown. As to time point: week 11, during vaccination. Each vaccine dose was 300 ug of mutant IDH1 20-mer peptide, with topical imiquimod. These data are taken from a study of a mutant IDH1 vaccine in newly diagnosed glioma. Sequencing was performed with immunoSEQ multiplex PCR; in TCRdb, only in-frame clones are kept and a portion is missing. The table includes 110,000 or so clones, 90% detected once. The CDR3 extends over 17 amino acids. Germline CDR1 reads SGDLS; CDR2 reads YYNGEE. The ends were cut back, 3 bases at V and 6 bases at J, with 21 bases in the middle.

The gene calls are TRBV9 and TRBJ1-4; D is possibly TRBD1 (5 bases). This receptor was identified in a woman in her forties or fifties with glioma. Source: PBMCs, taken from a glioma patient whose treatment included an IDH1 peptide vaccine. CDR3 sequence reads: CASSGEKPGPRDEKLFF. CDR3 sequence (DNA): TGTGCCAGCAGCGGAGAAAAACCGGGACCAAGAGATGAAAAACTGTTTTTT.